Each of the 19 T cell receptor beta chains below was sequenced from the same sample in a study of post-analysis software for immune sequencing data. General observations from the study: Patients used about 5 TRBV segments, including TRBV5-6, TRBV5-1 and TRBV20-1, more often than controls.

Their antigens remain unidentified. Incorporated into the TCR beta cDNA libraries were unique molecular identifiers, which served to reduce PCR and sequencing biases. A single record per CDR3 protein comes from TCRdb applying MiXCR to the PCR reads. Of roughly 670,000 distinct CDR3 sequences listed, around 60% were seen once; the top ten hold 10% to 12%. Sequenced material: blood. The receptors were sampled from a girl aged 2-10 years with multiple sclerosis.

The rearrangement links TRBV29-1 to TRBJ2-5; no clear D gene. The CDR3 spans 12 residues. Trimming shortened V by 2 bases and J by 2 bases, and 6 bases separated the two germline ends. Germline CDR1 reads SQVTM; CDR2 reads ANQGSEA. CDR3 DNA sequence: TGCAGCGTTGAAAAGGGACAAGAGACCCAGTACTTC. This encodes CSVEKGQETQYF.

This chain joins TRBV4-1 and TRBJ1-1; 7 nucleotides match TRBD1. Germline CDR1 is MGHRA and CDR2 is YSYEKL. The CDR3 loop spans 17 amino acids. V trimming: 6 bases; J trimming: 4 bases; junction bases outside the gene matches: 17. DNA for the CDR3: TGCGCCAGCAGGCCAAGTGTGACAGGGCTTATGGTCACTGAAGCTTTCTTT. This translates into CASRPSVTGLMVTEAFF.

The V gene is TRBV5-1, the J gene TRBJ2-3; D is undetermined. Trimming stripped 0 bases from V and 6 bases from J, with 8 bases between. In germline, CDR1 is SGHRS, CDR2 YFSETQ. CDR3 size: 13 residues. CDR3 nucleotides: TGCGCCAGCAGCTTGGGAGCTTTGGATACGCAGTATTTT. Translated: CASSLGALDTQYF.

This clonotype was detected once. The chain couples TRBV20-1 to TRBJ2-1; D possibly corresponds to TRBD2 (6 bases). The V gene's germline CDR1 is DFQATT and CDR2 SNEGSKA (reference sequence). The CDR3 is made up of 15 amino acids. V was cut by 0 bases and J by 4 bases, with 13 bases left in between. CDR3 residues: CSARERLGPYNEQFF. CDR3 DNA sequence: TGCAGTGCTAGAGAGCGACTAGGACCTTACAATGAGCAGTTCTTC.

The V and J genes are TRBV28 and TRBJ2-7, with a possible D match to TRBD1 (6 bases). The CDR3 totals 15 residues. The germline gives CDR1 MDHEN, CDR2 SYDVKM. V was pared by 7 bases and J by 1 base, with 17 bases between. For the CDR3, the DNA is TGTGCCAGCACCCTCGGTCAGGGGTTATCCTACGAGCAGTACTTC. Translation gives CASTLGQGLSYEQYF. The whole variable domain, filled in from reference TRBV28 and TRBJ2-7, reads DVKVTQSSRYLVKRTGEKVFLECVQDMDHENMFWYRQDPGLGLRLIYFSYDVKMKEKGDIPEGYSVSREKKERFSLILESASTNQTSMYLCASTLGQGLSYEQYFGPGTRLTVT.

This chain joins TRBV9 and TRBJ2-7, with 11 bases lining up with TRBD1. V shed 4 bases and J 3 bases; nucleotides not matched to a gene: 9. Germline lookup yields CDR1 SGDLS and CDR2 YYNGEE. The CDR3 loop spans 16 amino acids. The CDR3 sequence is CASSTGQGGFGYEQYF. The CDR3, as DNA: TGTGCCAGCAGCACGGGACAGGGGGGATTCGGCTACGAGCAGTACTTC.

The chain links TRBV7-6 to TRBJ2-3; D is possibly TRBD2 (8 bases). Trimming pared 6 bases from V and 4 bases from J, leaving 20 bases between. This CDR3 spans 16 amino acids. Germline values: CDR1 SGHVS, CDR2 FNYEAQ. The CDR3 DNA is TGTGCCAGCAGACGGATGGGACTAGGGGGCCCAGATACGCAGTATTTT. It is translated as CASRRMGLGGPDTQYF.

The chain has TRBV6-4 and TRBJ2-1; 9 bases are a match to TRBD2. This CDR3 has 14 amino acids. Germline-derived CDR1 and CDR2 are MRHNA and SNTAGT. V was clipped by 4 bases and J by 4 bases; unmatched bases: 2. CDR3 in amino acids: CASSATSGYNEQFF. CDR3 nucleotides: TGTGCCAGCAGTGCGACTAGCGGTTACAATGAGCAGTTCTTC.

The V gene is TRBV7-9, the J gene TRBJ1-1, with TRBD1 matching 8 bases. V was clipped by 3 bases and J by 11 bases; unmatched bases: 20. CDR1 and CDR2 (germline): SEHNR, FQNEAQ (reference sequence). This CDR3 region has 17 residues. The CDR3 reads CASSFAARDRGPAEAFF. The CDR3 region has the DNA TGTGCCAGCAGCTTTGCTGCCCGTGACAGGGGCCCGGCAGAGGCTTTCTTT.

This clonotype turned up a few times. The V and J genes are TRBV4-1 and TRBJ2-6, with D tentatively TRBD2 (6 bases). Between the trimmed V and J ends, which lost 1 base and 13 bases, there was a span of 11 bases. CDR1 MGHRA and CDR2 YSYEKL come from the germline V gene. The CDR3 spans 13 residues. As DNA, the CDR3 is TGCGCCAGCAGCCAAGCGCTAGCGAGTGTCCTGACTTTC. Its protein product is CASSQALASVLTF.

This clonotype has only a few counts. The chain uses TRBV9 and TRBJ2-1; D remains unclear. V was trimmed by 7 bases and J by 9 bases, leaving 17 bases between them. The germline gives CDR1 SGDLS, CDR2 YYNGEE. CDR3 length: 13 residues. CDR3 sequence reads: CASSISPSREQFF. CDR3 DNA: TGTGCCAGCTCAATATCCCCTTCCCGTGAGCAGTTCTTC.

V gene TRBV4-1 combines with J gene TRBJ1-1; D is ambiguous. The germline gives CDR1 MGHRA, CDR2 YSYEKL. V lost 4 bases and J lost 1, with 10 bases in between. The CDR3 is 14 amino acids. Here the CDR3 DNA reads TGCGCCAGCAGCCCGGACGTCAGGAACACTGAAGCTTTCTTT. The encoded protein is CASSPDVRNTEAFF.

The DNA for the CDR3 is TGTGCCACCAGCAGAGGCCTAGCGGGAGTACATGAGCAGTTCTTC. Its translation is CATSRGLAGVHEQFF. V is TRBV15 and J is TRBJ2-1, with 10 bases lining up with TRBD2. The length of the CDR3 is 15 residues. Germline lookup yields CDR1 LNHNV and CDR2 YYDKDF (reference sequence). The V gene end was trimmed by 1 base and the J gene end by 8 bases; junction bases not matched to a gene: 5.

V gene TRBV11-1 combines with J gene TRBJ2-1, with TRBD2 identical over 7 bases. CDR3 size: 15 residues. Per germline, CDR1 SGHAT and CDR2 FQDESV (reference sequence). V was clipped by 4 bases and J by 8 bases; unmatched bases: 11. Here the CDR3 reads CASSSFPGGKDEQFF. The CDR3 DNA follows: TGTGCCAGCAGCTCCTTCCCCGGGGGGAAGGATGAGCAGTTCTTC.

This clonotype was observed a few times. The DNA of the CDR3 is TGCGCCAGCAGTGATGGGGCAAGGGCCTACGAGCAGTACTTC. Encoded protein: CASSDGARAYEQYF. This rearrangement joins TRBV10-1 to TRBJ2-7, with D perhaps TRBD1 (5 bases). In germline, CDR1 is WNHNN, CDR2 SYGVQD (reference sequence). The CDR3 is 14 residues long. V was clipped by 3 bases and J by 2 bases, with 11 bases between them.

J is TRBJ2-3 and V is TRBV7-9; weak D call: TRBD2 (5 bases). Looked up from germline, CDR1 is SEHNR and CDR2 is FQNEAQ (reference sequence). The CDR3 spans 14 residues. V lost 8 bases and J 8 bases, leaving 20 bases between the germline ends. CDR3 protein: CASDKFRGVGTQYF. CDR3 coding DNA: TGTGCCAGCGACAAATTCCGGGGTGTCGGTACGCAGTATTTT.

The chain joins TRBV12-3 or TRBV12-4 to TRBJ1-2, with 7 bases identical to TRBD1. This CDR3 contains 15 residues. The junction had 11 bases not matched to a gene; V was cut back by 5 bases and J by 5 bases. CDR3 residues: CASSPEQGTLYGYTF. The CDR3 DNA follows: TGTGCCAGCAGTCCCGAACAGGGGACTCTTTATGGCTACACCTTC.

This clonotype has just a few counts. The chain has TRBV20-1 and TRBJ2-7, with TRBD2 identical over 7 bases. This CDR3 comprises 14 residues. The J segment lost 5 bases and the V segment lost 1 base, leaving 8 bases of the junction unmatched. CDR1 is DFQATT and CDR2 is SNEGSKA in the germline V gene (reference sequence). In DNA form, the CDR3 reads TGCAGTGCTAGAGCCGGGGGGTGGTCCCACGAGCAGTACTTC. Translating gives CSARAGGWSHEQYF.

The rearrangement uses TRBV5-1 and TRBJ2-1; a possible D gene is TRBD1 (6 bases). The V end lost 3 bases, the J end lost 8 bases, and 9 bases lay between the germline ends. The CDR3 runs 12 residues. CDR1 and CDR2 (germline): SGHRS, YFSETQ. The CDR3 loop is CASSSDSYEQFF. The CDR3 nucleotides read TGCGCCAGCAGCTCGGACAGTTATGAGCAGTTCTTC.